Listed below are T cell receptor beta chains from one sample, sequenced in a study of blood T cell repertoires in COVID-19. Sequencing used immunoSEQ multiplex PCR; TCRdb keeps in-frame clones, though not all of them. The sample includes hundreds of thousands of clones, about 88% of them seen just once. The sequencing input was peripheral blood. The receptors were gathered from a middle-aged woman who had recovered from COVID-19. The CDR3 runs from the conserved cysteine through the conserved F or W. The D gene is left open where the match is weak. Only part of the rows carry a size: once, few, many, or a class if the clone is expanded.

j_call clone_size v_call d_call cdr3_nt cdr3_aa
TRBJ1-2 . TRBV28 TRBD1 TGTGCCAGCAGTTTATCCCAGGGGGCGAACTATGGCTACACCTTC CASSLSQGANYGYTF
TRBJ2-2 . TRBV6-1 . TGTGCCAGCAGTGAACCCGGACTTCGATCCACCGGGGAGCTGTTTTTT CASSEPGLRSTGELFF
TRBJ1-5 . TRBV27 TRBD1 TGTGCCAGCAGTCCCATCTCCGGGACAGGGGGTGTTCAGCCCCAGCATTTT CASSPISGTGGVQPQHF
TRBJ1-5 . TRBV9 . TGTGCCAGCAGCGTAGGAGCAGGGAATCAGCCCCAGCATTTT CASSVGAGNQPQHF
TRBJ1-6 once TRBV12-5 TRBD1 TGTGCTAGTGGGTCACAGGGGAATTCACCCCTCCACTTT CASGSQGNSPLHF
TRBJ2-7 . TRBV27 TRBD2 TGTGCCAGCAGCCCCTCTAGCGGGAGGGCGGGCGAGCAGTACTTC CASSPSSGRAGEQYF
TRBJ1-2 . TRBV25-1 . TGTGCCAGCAGTGAAGGATCTTCAGGGAATTCTGGCTACACCTTC CASSEGSSGNSGYTF
TRBJ2-7 . TRBV27 . TGTGCCAGCAGTTCCCTTACCTACGAGCAGTACTTC CASSSLTYEQYF
TRBJ2-1 . TRBV5-4 . TGTGCCAGCAGCTTTGATCCGGTTAGCTCCTACAATGAGCAGTTCTTC CASSFDPVSSYNEQFF
TRBJ2-7 . TRBV10-3 . TGTGCCATCAGTGAGTCGAGGGACACCCCTGAGGGCGAGCAGTACTTC CAISESRDTPEGEQYF
TRBJ2-5 . TRBV9 TRBD1 TGTGCCAGCAGCGCCCGACAGGGGGCAGTTGGAGAGACCCAGTACTTC CASSARQGAVGETQYF
TRBJ2-1 . TRBV4-3 . TGCGCCAGCAGCCAAGTACTAGCCTCCATTCGTTCCTACAATGAGCAGTTCTTC CASSQVLASIRSYNEQFF
TRBJ1-1 once TRBV18 . TGTGCCAGCCAACGCGGGGACACTGAAGCTTTCTTT CASQRGDTEAFF
TRBJ2-5 . TRBV19 . TGTGCCAGTAGTACGAGACAGGCATTTAGGGTGGAGACCCAGTACTTC CASSTRQAFRVETQYF
TRBJ2-5 . TRBV14 TRBD2 TGTGCCAGCCCATCGGGGGAGGGCCTAGGAGTAATAGAGACCCAGTACTTC CASPSGEGLGVIETQYF
TRBJ1-4 . TRBV30 TRBD1 TGTGCCTGGAGTAAGGGGGGACAGGGGACCGAAAAACTGTTTTTT CAWSKGGQGTEKLFF
TRBJ1-2 . TRBV4-3 TRBD1 TGCGCCAGCAGCCAAGAGAGTCTGACAGGGGGATATGGCTACACCTTC CASSQESLTGGYGYTF
TRBJ2-7 . TRBV5-1 . TGCGCCAGCAGCCGACTGAGCGGGTACGAGCAGTACTTC CASSRLSGYEQYF
TRBJ2-7 . TRBV6-5 . TGTGCCAGCAGGCCCGACAGGAGCTTCTCCTACGAGCAGTACTTC CASRPDRSFSYEQYF
TRBJ1-5 . TRBV19 . TGTGCCAGTAAGGGGCCAGGCGGCAATCAGCCCCAGCATTTT CASKGPGGNQPQHF
TRBJ1-5 few TRBV6-2/TRBV6-3 TRBD1 TGTGCCAGCAGTTACGACAGGGGAAGTCAGCCCCAGCATTTT CASSYDRGSQPQHF
TRBJ2-5 . TRBV3-1/TRBV3-2 TRBD2 TGTGCCAGCAGCCAGTTCACTAGCGGGCCCTACCAAGAGACCCAGTACTTC CASSQFTSGPYQETQYF
TRBJ2-5 . TRBV29-1 TRBD1 TGCAGTATTACAGGGGGAGTGGAAACCCAGTACTTC CSITGGVETQYF
TRBJ2-2 . TRBV6-5 . TGTGCCAGCAGTTTCAGGGGATCCGGGGAGCTGTTTTTT CASSFRGSGELFF
TRBJ1-3 . TRBV11-3 . TGTGCCAGCAGCTTCCTCCGAGGGAATTCAGGAAACACCATATATTTT CASSFLRGNSGNTIYF
TRBJ2-5 . TRBV4-1 TRBD1 TGCGCCAGCAGCCAAGATAGGGCGACAGGGGTGCAAGAGACCCAGTACTTC CASSQDRATGVQETQYF
TRBJ1-2 once TRBV28 . TGTGCCAGCAGTGGGGCGGGGCTCCCTTTGGGCTACACCTTC CASSGAGLPLGYTF
TRBJ1-2 once TRBV6-2/TRBV6-3 TRBD1 TGTGCCAGCAGTTACGCGACAGGGAGAGGCTACACCTTC CASSYATGRGYTF
TRBJ2-5 . TRBV3-1/TRBV3-2 TRBD2 TGTGCCAGCAGCCAAGTGGTAGCGGGGGGGCCGAGGTCAGAGACCCAGTACTTC CASSQVVAGGPRSETQYF
TRBJ2-6 . TRBV6-2/TRBV6-3 . TGTGCCAGCAGTCGCCGCAGGGTTCAAAGCTCTGGGGCCAACGTCCTGACTTTC CASSRRRVQSSGANVLTF
TRBJ1-5 . TRBV19 . TGTGCCAGTAGTATAGGGGCAGGGAATCAGCCCCAGCATTTT CASSIGAGNQPQHF
TRBJ2-5 . TRBV12-5 TRBD1 TGTGCTAGCGCCGGGACAGAAGAGACCCAGTACTTC CASAGTEETQYF
TRBJ2-1 few TRBV3-1/TRBV3-2 TRBD2 TGTGCCAGCAGCCAAGATGAGCGGGGGGAAAGAGGTGAGCAGTTCTTC CASSQDERGERGEQFF
TRBJ2-6 . TRBV24-1 TRBD2 TGTGCCACCAGCCCCGGGAGGGAGCTACTCGCTGGGGCCAACGTCCTGACTTTC CATSPGRELLAGANVLTF
TRBJ2-5 . TRBV5-4 TRBD2 TGTGCCAGCAGCCTAGCGGGGGCCCCCCCAAAGAGTAAAGAGACCCAGTACTTC CASSLAGAPPKSKETQYF
TRBJ2-7 . TRBV18 . TGTGCCAGCTCACTGGATAGGACACTGAATACCTACGAGCAGTACTTC CASSLDRTLNTYEQYF
TRBJ2-7 . TRBV5-1 TRBD2 TGCGCCAGCAGCTTGGATCGCGCGGGAGATCTTGAGCAGTACTTC CASSLDRAGDLEQYF
TRBJ1-6 . TRBV10-1 . TGCGCCAGCAGTACCCGGGGCTCCTATAATTCACCCCTCCACTTT CASSTRGSYNSPLHF
TRBJ2-7 . TRBV18 . TGTGCCAGCTCACCGAGGGGGGGGGACCTAATGTACGAGCAGTACTTC CASSPRGGDLMYEQYF
TRBJ1-1 . TRBV7-2 . TGTGCCAGCAGCGCCGCAACGTCTTCGCGGGGGCTGAACACTGAAGCTTTCTTT CASSAATSSRGLNTEAFF
TRBJ2-1 few TRBV7-9 TRBD1 TGTGCCAGCAGTCGAACAGGGGACCCCCTCAATGAGCAGTTCTTC CASSRTGDPLNEQFF
TRBJ2-5 . TRBV5-1 TRBD1 TGCGCCAGCAGGTCGACAGGGACAATCGGGACCCAGTACTTC CASRSTGTIGTQYF
TRBJ1-2 . TRBV6-2/TRBV6-3 . TGTGCCAGCAGTTACGACGGCAGAGGGCCAGGCTATGGCTACACCTTC CASSYDGRGPGYGYTF
TRBJ2-7 . TRBV30 . TGTGCCTGGAGTGATCCGGGGTACGAGCAGTACTTC CAWSDPGYEQYF
TRBJ1-5 few TRBV7-2 . TGTGCCAGCAGCCAAGGGGGTGGCAATCAGCCCCAGCATTTT CASSQGGGNQPQHF
TRBJ2-7 . TRBV7-2 . TGTGCCAGCAGCTTAGCGCGCGGGGGCGCCGAGCAGTACTTC CASSLARGGAEQYF
TRBJ2-3 . TRBV9 . TGTGCCAGCAGCGCCCTACCAAGTGCCGGGTCCACAGATACGCAGTATTTT CASSALPSAGSTDTQYF